Listed here are 21 T cell receptor beta chains from one sample, sequenced in a study of CD8 T cells in Susac syndrome. Random hexamers served to reverse transcribe about 0.5 to 1 ug RNA. Each CDR3 protein is one row after TCRdb ran MiXCR on the immunoSEQ multiplex PCR reads. This sample has about 150,000 distinct CDR3 sequences, with about 94% found just once. The sample was CD8+ T cells from PBMCs. Receptors originate from a human donor with multiple sclerosis.

The gene calls are TRBV2 and TRBJ2-3; tentative D call: TRBD2 (6 bases). Trimming removed 3 bases from V and 5 bases from J, with 21 bases in between. Germline V gene lookup returns CDR1 SNHLY and CDR2 FYNNEI. The CDR3 is 17 residues long. The CDR3 coding sequence is TGTGCCAGCAGTGACAAGGGGCGCGGAGGGAGTAGAGATACGCAGTATTTT. This gives the protein CASSDKGRGGSRDTQYF.

The chain combines TRBV7-8 with TRBJ2-1; D gene unclear. The V and J ends lost 4 bases and 3 bases respectively, with 10 bases between them. This CDR3 has 14 amino acids. Germline CDR1 is SGHVS and CDR2 is FQNEAQ. CDR3 loop: CASSSGGHYNEQFF. CDR3 nucleotide sequence: TGTGCCAGCAGCTCGGGTGGCCACTACAATGAGCAGTTCTTC.

This chain links TRBV27 with TRBJ1-2; maybe TRBD1 (6 bases). Germline assignment: CDR1 MNHEY and CDR2 SMNVEV (reference sequence). Trimming pared 3 bases from V and 1 base from J, leaving 9 bases between. This CDR3 spans 14 amino acids. Here the CDR3 DNA reads TGTGCCAGCAGTTTTCAGGGGAGTAACTATGGCTACACCTTC. Translation gives CASSFQGSNYGYTF.

The chain couples TRBV30 to TRBJ1-2, with TRBD1 matching 10 bases. CDR1 and CDR2 (germline): GTSNPN, SVGIG (reference sequence). The V segment lost 2 bases and the J segment 4 bases; nucleotides outside the gene matches: 13. The CDR3 runs 17 residues. The CDR3 nucleotides are TGTGCCTGGAGTTTACCCCCGGGGACAGGGGAGAGCTATGGCTACACCTTC. It encodes CAWSLPPGTGESYGYTF.

A single count supports this clonotype. The chain is built from TRBV13 and TRBJ1-5, with a possible D match to TRBD1 (5 bases). Germline loops: CDR1 PRHDT, CDR2 FYEKMQ (reference sequence). The CDR3 extends over 14 amino acids. The V gene lost 2 bases and the J gene lost 3 bases, with 8 bases spanning the gap. DNA for the CDR3: TGTGCCAGCAGCTTATCGACAGTCAATCAGCCCCAGCATTTT. As protein: CASSLSTVNQPQHF.

This clonotype was recorded only once. V usage is TRBV12-3 or TRBV12-4 and J usage is TRBJ2-1; TRBD2 aligns across 8 bases. The V segment lost 2 bases and the J segment 10 bases; nucleotides outside the gene matches: 10. The CDR3 has 15 residues. CDR3: CASSLPEGSGEEQFF. The CDR3 DNA reads as TGTGCCAGCAGTTTACCTGAAGGTAGCGGGGAAGAGCAGTTCTTC.

DNA for the CDR3: TGTGCCAGCAGCGTAGGTAATGGCGACGAGCAGTACTTC. Encoded protein: CASSVGNGDEQYF. The V call is TRBV9, the J call TRBJ2-7; D gene unclear. CDR1 is SGDLS and CDR2 is YYNGEE in the germline V gene. V was shortened by 0 bases and J by 5 bases, with 9 bases between the two germline ends. This CDR3 region has 13 residues.

The V call is TRBV19, the J call TRBJ2-1, with D hard to call. CDR1 LNHDA and CDR2 SQIVND come from the germline V gene (reference sequence). The CDR3 is 10 amino acids. With 8 bases removed from V and 5 bases from J, the gap between germline ends came to 4 bases. This CDR3 is CASRDNEQFF. Written as DNA, the CDR3 is TGTGCCAGTCGGGACAATGAGCAGTTCTTC. The variable domain in full, completed from reference TRBV19 and TRBJ2-1, reads DGGITQSPKYLFRKEGQNVTLSCEQNLNHDAMYWYRQDPGQGLRLIYYSQIVNDFQKGDIAEGYSVSREKKESFPLTVTSAQKNPTAFYLCASRDNEQFFGPGTRLTVL.

V is TRBV23-1 and J is TRBJ2-5; TRBD2 aligns across 7 bases. TRBV23-1 is annotated as an ORF whose role is uncertain. V gave up 3 bases and J gave up 0 bases; unmatched junction bases: 7. This CDR3 comprises 16 residues. CDR3 sequence reads: CASSQPSGPYQETQYF. The CDR3 region has the DNA TGCGCCAGCAGTCAGCCTAGCGGTCCGTACCAAGAGACCCAGTACTTC.

The chain uses TRBV20-1 and TRBJ1-6; 11 nucleotides agree with TRBD1. The CDR3 extends over 15 amino acids. Trimming took 5 bases from V and 8 from J; bases not matched to a gene: 8. CDR1 DFQATT and CDR2 SNEGSKA come from the germline V gene (reference sequence). Here the CDR3 DNA reads TGCAGTGCTCCGTCCAAGGACAGGGGGCATTCACCCCTCCACTTT. Protein product: CSAPSKDRGHSPLHF.

The chain employs TRBV5-6 and TRBJ2-7, with 7 bases aligning to TRBD1. The CDR3 consists of 16 residues. Per germline, CDR1 SGHDT and CDR2 YYEEEE. V lost 4 bases, J lost 1 base, and 11 bases stayed unmatched. CDR3 DNA: TGTGCCAGCAGCCGAAGATTCCGGACAGGTTCCTACGAGCAGTACTTC. It specifies CASSRRFRTGSYEQYF.

CDR3 in amino acids: CSVVGGLREGYTF. As DNA, the CDR3 is TGCAGCGTTGTAGGAGGCCTCAGAGAAGGCTACACCTTC. The chain joins TRBV29-1 to TRBJ1-2, with no clear D. Germline V gives CDR1 SQVTM, CDR2 ANQGSEA. The CDR3 contains 13 residues. V was trimmed by 4 bases and J by 8 bases, leaving 17 bases between them.

This chain joins TRBV11-2 and TRBJ2-7; maybe TRBD2 (5 bases). Between the trimmed V and J ends, which lost 0 bases and 3 bases, there was a span of 12 bases. Germline V gene sequence: CDR1 SGHAT, CDR2 FQNNGV. The CDR3 is 15 residues long. CDR3 coding DNA: TGTGCCAGCAGCTTAGAATTCGCAACTAGCTACGAGCAGTACTTC. This sequence encodes CASSLEFATSYEQYF.

V is TRBV20-1 and J is TRBJ2-5, with TRBD2 identical over 10 bases. V shed 6 bases, J shed 0 bases, and the junction held 7 bases outside the gene matches. Germline CDR1 DFQATT, CDR2 SNEGSKA (reference sequence). CDR3 length equals 15 residues. The CDR3 bases are TGCAGTGCAAACCACGGGACTAGCGACCAAGAGACCCAGTACTTC. Its translation is CSANHGTSDQETQYF.

The chain joins TRBV2 to TRBJ2-3; D is ambiguous. The CDR3 contains 14 residues. V was pared by 7 bases and J by 4 bases, with 15 bases between. Looked up from germline, CDR1 is SNHLY and CDR2 is FYNNEI. The CDR3 protein is CASKDPGGPDTQYF. As DNA, the CDR3 is TGTGCCAGCAAGGATCCGGGCGGACCAGATACGCAGTATTTT. The complete variable domain, with remaining parts taken from reference TRBV2 and TRBJ2-3, reads EPEVTQTPSHQVTQMGQEVILRCVPISNHLYFYWYRQILGQKVEFLVSFYNNEISEKSEIFDDQFSVERPDGSNFTLKIRSTKLEDSAMYFCASKDPGGPDTQYFGPGTRLTVL.

The chain recombines TRBV15 with TRBJ2-3; TRBD1 aligns across 9 bases. The length of the CDR3 is 15 residues. J gave up 3 bases and V 5 bases, and 6 bases lay outside the gene matches. Germline CDR1 reads LNHNV; CDR2 reads YYDKDF (reference sequence). The CDR3 nucleotides read TGTGCCACCAGCGAGGACAGGGGAGGGACAGATACGCAGTATTTT. Amino acid sequence: CATSEDRGGTDTQYF.

The chain is built from TRBV5-1 and TRBJ2-7; 8 bases are shared with TRBD1. After removal of 4 bases from V and 6 bases from J, the junction contained 6 bases not matched to a gene. The V gene's germline CDR1 is SGHRS and CDR2 YFSETQ. This CDR3 is built from 13 residues. CDR3 nucleotides: TGCGCCAGCAGCACCGGGACAGGAGGCGAGCAGTACTTC. It encodes CASSTGTGGEQYF.

The rearrangement joins TRBV7-9 to TRBJ2-7; tentative D call: TRBD1 (5 bases). In germline, CDR1 is SEHNR, CDR2 FQNEAQ (reference sequence). This CDR3 is 13 amino acids long. Deletions cut 7 bases from V and 0 bases from J, with 10 bases between. The CDR3 nucleotides read TGTGCCAGCACCTCCCAGGGCTCCTACGAGCAGTACTTC. Translated, it gives CASTSQGSYEQYF. The entire variable domain, with the rest obtained from reference TRBV7-9 and TRBJ2-7, is as follows: DTGVSQNPRHKITKRGQNVTFRCDPISEHNRLYWYRQTLGQGPEFLTYFQNEAQLEKSRLLSDRFSAERPKGSFSTLEIQRTEQGDSAMYLCASTSQGSYEQYFGPGTRLTVT.

This chain connects TRBV11-2 to TRBJ2-5; no definite D call. This CDR3 spans 15 amino acids. Germline V gene data show CDR1 as SGHAT and CDR2 as FQNNGV. Trimming took off 1 base at V and 5 bases at J, with 14 bases between the two ends. The CDR3 DNA follows: TGTGCCAGCAGCTTAGCGACAAGTGCCTACGAGACCCAGTACTTC. Translating it yields CASSLATSAYETQYF.

CDR3 region: CASSQGGGWSTDTQYF. The CDR3 DNA is TGTGCCAGCAGCCAAGGAGGGGGGTGGAGCACAGATACGCAGTATTTT. The gene calls are TRBV3-1 and TRBJ2-3, with D perhaps assigned TRBD1 or TRBD2 (6 bases each). Trimming removed 1 base from V and 0 bases from J, with 11 bases in between. The CDR3 consists of 16 residues. Germline CDR1 LGHDT, CDR2 YNNKEL (reference sequence).

The chain combines TRBV28 with TRBJ2-1, with 8 bases identical to TRBD1. The ends lost 5 bases at V and 2 bases at J; junction bases unmatched: 5. This CDR3 comprises 15 residues. The germline V gene has CDR1 MDHEN and CDR2 SYDVKM. CDR3 loop: CASSKQGGPYNEQFF. Here the CDR3 DNA reads TGTGCCAGCAGTAAACAGGGGGGCCCCTACAATGAGCAGTTCTTC.